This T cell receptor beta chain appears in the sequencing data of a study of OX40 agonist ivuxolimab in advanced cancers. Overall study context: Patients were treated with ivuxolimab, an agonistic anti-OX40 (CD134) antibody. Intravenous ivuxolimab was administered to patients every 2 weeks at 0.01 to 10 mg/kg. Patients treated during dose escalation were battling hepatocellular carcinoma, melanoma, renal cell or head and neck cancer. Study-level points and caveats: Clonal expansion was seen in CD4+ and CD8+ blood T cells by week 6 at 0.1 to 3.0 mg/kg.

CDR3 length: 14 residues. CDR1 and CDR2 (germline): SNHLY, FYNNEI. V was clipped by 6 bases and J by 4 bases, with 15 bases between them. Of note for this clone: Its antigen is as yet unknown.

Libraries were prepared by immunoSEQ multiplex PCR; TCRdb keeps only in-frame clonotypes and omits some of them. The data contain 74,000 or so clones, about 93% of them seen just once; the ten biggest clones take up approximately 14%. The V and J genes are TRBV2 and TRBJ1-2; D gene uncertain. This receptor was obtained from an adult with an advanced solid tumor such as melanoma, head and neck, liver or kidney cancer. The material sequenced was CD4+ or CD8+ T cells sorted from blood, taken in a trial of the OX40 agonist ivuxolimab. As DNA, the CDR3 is TGTGCCAGCAGGGAGGCCCGAGGGATCTATGGCTACACCTTC. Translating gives CASREARGIYGYTF.